Listed below are T cell receptor beta chains from one sample, sequenced in a study of blood T cell repertoires in COVID-19. Generated by immunoSEQ multiplex PCR, the TCRdb table keeps only in-frame clones and is missing some. The table lists 140,000 or so clones, 80% to 90% of them singletons. Sequencing used peripheral blood. The receptors originated from a man in his fifties or sixties with active or convalescent COVID-19. CDR3s include the opening cysteine and the closing phenylalanine or tryptophan. A D gene is named only where the DNA matches it firmly. The size field is filled for only some rows; it gives once, few, many or a size class.

J | size | V | D | DNA | CDR3
TRBJ2-2 | NA | TRBV19 | TRBD2 | TGTGCCAGTAGTTCGAGGACTAGCGGCACCGGGGAGCTGTTTTTT | CASSSRTSGTGELFF
TRBJ2-3 | many | TRBV7-9 | NA | TGTGCCAGCAGCCCCGGCACAGATACGCAGTATTTT | CASSPGTDTQYF
TRBJ2-7 | once | TRBV5-6 | TRBD1 | TGTGCCAGCAGCATACCGGGACAGCTATCCTACGAGCAGTACTTC | CASSIPGQLSYEQYF
TRBJ1-3 | NA | TRBV18 | TRBD1 | TGTGCCAGCTCACCGGCCCCCCCGGGACAGGGATCTGGAAACACCATATATTTT | CASSPAPPGQGSGNTIYF
TRBJ1-1 | NA | TRBV19 | TRBD1 | TGTGCCAGTATAATGGGACAGGGGGTGACTGAAGCTTTCTTT | CASIMGQGVTEAFF
TRBJ2-5 | NA | TRBV6-1 | TRBD1 | TGTGCCAGCAGTGAAATTGTGGGGACAGGGTATGAGACCCAGTACTTC | CASSEIVGTGYETQYF
TRBJ1-1 | NA | TRBV10-1 | NA | TGCGCCAGCAGTGAGTCGATAGGGTTCGGGGTTGACACTGAAGCTTTCTTT | CASSESIGFGVDTEAFF
TRBJ2-1 | once | TRBV4-3 | TRBD2 | TGCGCCAGCAGCCAAGTAGCGGGGGGGCTCGAGAGTGAGCAGTTCTTC | CASSQVAGGLESEQFF
TRBJ1-5 | NA | TRBV11-3 | TRBD1 | TGTGCCAGCAGTCATTCGACAGGGCAGGTGAAATTTAGCAATCAGCCCCAGCATTTT | CASSHSTGQVKFSNQPQHF
TRBJ2-1 | few | TRBV12-3/TRBV12-4 | NA | TGTGCCAGCTCCCAGGGTTCTTGGCAGTTCTTC | CASSQGSWQFF
TRBJ1-4 | NA | TRBV2 | NA | TGTGCCAGCAGTGATAACAGTCGTGAAAAACTGTTTTTT | CASSDNSREKLFF
TRBJ2-1 | NA | TRBV19 | NA | TGTGCCAGTACCGAGAGGCAGGGGCGAACCTACAATGAGCAGTTCTTC | CASTERQGRTYNEQFF
TRBJ2-4 | NA | TRBV6-5 | TRBD1 | TGTGCCACTGACAGGGGGTGGAACATTCAGTACTTC | CATDRGWNIQYF
TRBJ2-3 | NA | TRBV9 | TRBD2 | TGTGCCAGCAGCGGCGACGGGGGGAGCACAGATACGCAGTATTTT | CASSGDGGSTDTQYF
TRBJ1-1 | once | TRBV11-2 | NA | TGTGCCAGCAGCTTAGGTTTTTCGGGGTCCGAAGCTTTCTTT | CASSLGFSGSEAFF
TRBJ1-1 | NA | TRBV4-1 | TRBD1 | TGCGCCAGCAGCCAGGGACAGGTGAACACTGAAGCTTTCTTT | CASSQGQVNTEAFF
TRBJ2-2 | NA | TRBV6-5 | TRBD2 | TGTGCCACCACCCGCGGGAGCCCCAACACCGGGGAGCTGTTTTTT | CATTRGSPNTGELFF
TRBJ1-2 | NA | TRBV5-4 | NA | TGTGCCAGCAGCTGGGGGGTGGTGCGGAGCAACTATGGCTACACCTTC | CASSWGVVRSNYGYTF
TRBJ1-4 | NA | TRBV6-6 | NA | TGTGCCAGCAGTTATGGCGTAAGGGGCGAAAAACTGTTTTTT | CASSYGVRGEKLFF
TRBJ2-7 | NA | TRBV5-4 | TRBD1 | TGTGCCAGCAGCCTGACAGGGGCCTACGAGCAGTACTTC | CASSLTGAYEQYF
TRBJ2-2 | NA | TRBV12-5 | NA | TGTGCTAGTGGTTTGGGGGCCATCGGTGGGGGCCACACCGGGGAGCTGTTTTTT | CASGLGAIGGGHTGELFF
TRBJ1-5 | NA | TRBV6-2/TRBV6-3 | TRBD1 | TGTGCCAGCAGTTACGTCATGGGGACAGGGGGCTTCTCTGGCAATCAGCCCCAGCATTTT | CASSYVMGTGGFSGNQPQHF
TRBJ1-1 | NA | TRBV5-1 | NA | TGCGCCAGCAGCTTGGGCAGTAACACTGAAGCTTTCTTT | CASSLGSNTEAFF
TRBJ2-3 | NA | TRBV12-3/TRBV12-4 | TRBD2 | TGTGCCAGCAGCGGGGGGGCCCGAGATACGCAGTATTTT | CASSGGARDTQYF
TRBJ1-5 | NA | TRBV5-6 | NA | TGTGCCAGCAGCTTGGCAGGGGCCCAACAGCCCCAGCATTTT | CASSLAGAQQPQHF
TRBJ2-5 | NA | TRBV2 | TRBD2 | TGTGCCAGCAGAGCAACTAGCGGGAGTTTCCAAGAGACCCAGTACTTC | CASRATSGSFQETQYF
TRBJ1-1 | once | TRBV18 | TRBD1 | TGTGCCAGCTCACTGACAGGGGGGAACACTGAAGCTTTCTTT | CASSLTGGNTEAFF
TRBJ2-1 | NA | TRBV20-1 | NA | TGCAGTGCTAGTGACCCCCGTGAGCAGTTCTTC | CSASDPREQFF
TRBJ2-3 | NA | TRBV29-1 | NA | TGCAGAGCAACTAAGAGCTCAGATACGCAGTATTTT | CRATKSSDTQYF
TRBJ1-6 | NA | TRBV18 | NA | TGTGCCAGCTCACCCATGGTAGCGTCGAATTCACCCCTCCACTTT | CASSPMVASNSPLHF
TRBJ1-2 | NA | TRBV15 | NA | TGTGCCACCAGCATGGGTGGAGGTGACTATGGCTACACCTTC | CATSMGGGDYGYTF
TRBJ2-3 | NA | TRBV19 | TRBD2 | TGTGCCAGTAGTATAAAGCGGGGGGCGGGCTTAACAGATACGCAGTATTTT | CASSIKRGAGLTDTQYF
TRBJ2-3 | once | TRBV18 | TRBD2 | TGTGCCAGCTCACCGGATCTAGCGGGAGTAGGTACAGATACGCAGTATTTT | CASSPDLAGVGTDTQYF
TRBJ1-1 | few | TRBV4-3 | NA | TGCGCCAGCAGCCAAGATAGGGGCACTGAAGCTTTCTTT | CASSQDRGTEAFF
TRBJ1-1 | NA | TRBV12-3/TRBV12-4 | TRBD1 | TGTGCCAGCAGTACAAACAGGGGTCGAGCTTTCTTT | CASSTNRGRAFF
TRBJ1-1 | NA | TRBV2 | TRBD1 | TGTGCCAGCACCCCGGACAGGGGGCTGAGAACTGAAGCTTTCTTT | CASTPDRGLRTEAFF
TRBJ2-3 | once | TRBV21-1 | NA | TGTGCCAGCAGCAAAGACCGGACTAGCTGCACAGATACGCAGTATTTT | CASSKDRTSCTDTQYF
TRBJ2-1 | NA | TRBV16 | NA | TGTGCCAGCAGCCAATCGGCCCTTAATGGCAATGAGCAGTTCTTC | CASSQSALNGNEQFF
TRBJ2-5 | NA | TRBV12-3/TRBV12-4 | NA | TGTGCCAGCAGTTTCGAGGGTTCAGAGACCCAGTACTTC | CASSFEGSETQYF
TRBJ2-1 | NA | TRBV5-1 | TRBD2 | TGCGCCAGCAGCAACTCCGGACTAGCTTCCTACAATGAGCAGTTCTTC | CASSNSGLASYNEQFF
TRBJ1-1 | NA | TRBV4-3 | NA | TGCGCCAGCAGCCAAGTATTCGGGGGGGACACTGAAGCTTTCTTT | CASSQVFGGDTEAFF
TRBJ1-3 | NA | TRBV25-1 | NA | TGTGCCAGCAGTGAATTAACAGGGAGCCCATCTGGAAACACCATATATTTT | CASSELTGSPSGNTIYF
TRBJ1-3 | NA | TRBV30 | NA | TGTGCCTGGAGCGGACAGATCCGGGGAAACACCATATATTTT | CAWSGQIRGNTIYF
TRBJ1-5 | NA | TRBV10-2 | NA | TGCGCCAGCAGTGACAGGGGCGTTGGGGATTATAGCAATCAGCCCCAGCATTTT | CASSDRGVGDYSNQPQHF
TRBJ1-1 | NA | TRBV6-5 | NA | TGTGCCAGCAGTTACTCGAGGTTGGGCGGGTCTGAAGCTTTCTTT | CASSYSRLGGSEAFF
TRBJ1-2 | NA | TRBV24-1 | TRBD1 | TGTGCCACCAGTGATTCCGGGACAGGCGCTCGGGGTGGCTACACCTTC | CATSDSGTGARGGYTF
TRBJ1-1 | NA | TRBV19 | NA | TGTGCCAGTAGTATTTACAGGGAGAACACTGAAGCTTTCTTT | CASSIYRENTEAFF
TRBJ2-2 | NA | TRBV18 | NA | TGTGCCAGCTCACCTAACAGGGGAGGCGCGAACACCGGGGAGCTGTTTTTT | CASSPNRGGANTGELFF
TRBJ2-1 | NA | TRBV5-1 | NA | TGCGCCAGCAGACAGGGTGATGAGCAGTTCTTC | CASRQGDEQFF
TRBJ1-2 | NA | TRBV28 | TRBD1 | TGTGCCAGCAGTTTTGGAGGGGGCGGTAGCTATGGCTACACCTTC | CASSFGGGGSYGYTF
TRBJ2-3 | NA | TRBV5-1 | NA | TGCGCCAGCAAATGGGCCCCGGTCACCACAGATACGCAGTATTTT | CASKWAPVTTDTQYF
TRBJ1-5 | NA | TRBV4-1 | NA | TGCGCCAGCAGCCAAAGAATAGAGAGTTATAGCAATCAGCCCCAGCATTTT | CASSQRIESYSNQPQHF
TRBJ1-5 | NA | TRBV28 | NA | TGTGCCAGCAGTTGGACAGTTTCGAATCAGCCCCAGCATTTT | CASSWTVSNQPQHF
TRBJ1-5 | once | TRBV7-2 | NA | TGTGCCAGCAGCCGGTGGGGTGCAGGGGTTAATCAGCCCCAGCATTTT | CASSRWGAGVNQPQHF